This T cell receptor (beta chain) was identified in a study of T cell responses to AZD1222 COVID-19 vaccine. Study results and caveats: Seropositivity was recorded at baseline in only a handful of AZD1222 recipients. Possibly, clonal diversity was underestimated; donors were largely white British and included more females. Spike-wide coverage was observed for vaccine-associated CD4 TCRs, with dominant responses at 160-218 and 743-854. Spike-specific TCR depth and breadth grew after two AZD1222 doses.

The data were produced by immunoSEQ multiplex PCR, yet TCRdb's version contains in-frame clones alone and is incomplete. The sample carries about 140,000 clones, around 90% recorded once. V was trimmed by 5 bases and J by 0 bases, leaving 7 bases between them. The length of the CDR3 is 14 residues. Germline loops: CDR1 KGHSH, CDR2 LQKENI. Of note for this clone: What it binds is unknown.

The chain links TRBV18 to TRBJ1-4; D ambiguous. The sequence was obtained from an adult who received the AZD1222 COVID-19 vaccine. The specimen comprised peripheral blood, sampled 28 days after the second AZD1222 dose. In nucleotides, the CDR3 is TGTGCCAGCTCAGAAGATGCAACTAATGAAAAACTGTTTTTT. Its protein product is CASSEDATNEKLFF.